These 32 T cell receptor beta chains share one sample of origin, sequenced in a study of beta chain features in type 1 diabetes listed by TCRdb under 2018. Overall study results and their limits: A moderate but significant shortening of TCRB CDR3 length was observed in type 1 diabetes patients in all four CD4+ subsets.

Library generation was performed with the immunoSEQ multiplex PCR assay. The entire isolated RNA was reverse transcribed using the High Capacity cDNA Reverse Transcription Kit, and thus expressed TCRB transcripts were sequenced. This is the immuneACCESS table as TCRdb keeps it, with only in-frame sequences that have V and J called. A part of the clones is gone; compared with another copy, unresolved V genes explain less than half, and the rest is unexplained. The sample table records nearly 700,000 clones; roughly 13% of these occur just once. The biggest ten clones account for 0.022% of the sample. Antigen specificity for these receptors is unknown. The sequencing input was naive CD4+ T cells from blood. This specimen's cell subset or site label, interpreted: true naive CD4+ T cells. These receptors came from a man in his late teens or twenties with type 1 diabetes.

This clone was recorded a few times. This chain uses TRBV6-6 with TRBJ2-1; 7 bases map to TRBD1. V dropped 2 bases and J dropped 10; count of bases not matched to a gene: 5. CDR1 and CDR2 from the germline V gene are MNHNY and SVGAGI (reference sequence). The CDR3 is 13 amino acids. CDR3 region: CASSYPTGLEQFF. The DNA of the CDR3 is TGTGCCAGCAGTTACCCGACAGGGCTGGAGCAGTTCTTC.

This sequence joins TRBV4-1 and TRBJ1-5; unclear D gene. The length of the CDR3 is 15 residues. V lost 4 bases and J lost 1, with 11 bases in between. Germline lookup yields CDR1 MGHRA and CDR2 YSYEKL. The CDR3 DNA reads as TGCGCCAGCAGCCCGTGGGAGCGGAGCAATCAGCCCCAGCATTTT. Its translation is CASSPWERSNQPQHF.

The genes are TRBV30 and TRBJ2-5; D uncertain. V was clipped by 1 base and J by 7 bases, with 13 bases between them. Germline CDR1 reads GTSNPN; CDR2 reads SVGIG (reference sequence). The CDR3 runs to 13 residues. This chain's CDR3 is CAWSGNLVGTQYF. The CDR3 DNA sequence: TGTGCCTGGAGTGGAAATCTAGTCGGGACCCAGTACTTC.

The chain recombines TRBV7-6 with TRBJ2-3; the D is unclear. V was pared by 1 base and J by 2 bases, with 4 bases between. This CDR3 has 13 residues. Germline assignment: CDR1 SGHVS and CDR2 FNYEAQ. Here the CDR3 DNA reads TGTGCCAGCAGCTTAGTCCACACAGATACGCAGTATTTT. Translating gives CASSLVHTDTQYF.

This clone showed up just a few times. The rearrangement joins TRBV29-1 to TRBJ2-5, with 7 bases aligning to TRBD1. The CDR3 has 13 residues. CDR1 is SQVTM and CDR2 is ANQGSEA in the germline V gene. The junction had 2 bases not matched to a gene; V was cut back by 0 bases and J by 4 bases. The CDR3, as DNA: TGCAGCGTTGAAGACAGGGGGATAGAGACCCAGTACTTC. Translating it yields CSVEDRGIETQYF.

V usage is TRBV4-1 and J usage is TRBJ2-3; a weak D match, TRBD2 (6 bases). Germline V gene lookup returns CDR1 MGHRA and CDR2 YSYEKL. The CDR3 totals 15 residues. V shed 2 bases and J shed 6 bases, with 15 bases lying between them. CDR3 in DNA: TGCGCCAGCAGCCAACCGGGACGGGGGTTGGATACGCAGTATTTT. As protein: CASSQPGRGLDTQYF.

The chain is built from TRBV6-1 and TRBJ2-2; 7 positions match TRBD1. V dropped 6 bases and J dropped 6; count of bases not matched to a gene: 7. The V gene's germline CDR1 is MNHNS and CDR2 SASEGT. This CDR3 region has 14 residues. CDR3: CASSYRTGAGELFF. CDR3 in DNA: TGTGCCAGCAGCTATCGAACAGGGGCCGGGGAGCTGTTTTTT.

In the case of this clone: Different DNA sequences within this sample yield the same CDR3. This chain joins TRBV2 and TRBJ2-5; D gene ambiguous. Germline values: CDR1 SNHLY, CDR2 FYNNEI. V dropped 6 bases and J dropped 2 bases, with 4 bases sitting between them. The CDR3 totals 11 residues. CDR3 sequence reads: CASREQETQYF. DNA of the CDR3: TGTGCCAGCAGAGAGCAAGAGACCCAGTACTTC.

This clone was seen a handful of times. The chain recombines TRBV25-1 with TRBJ2-6; tentatively, D is TRBD2 (5 bases). Germline CDR1 MGHDK, CDR2 SYGVNS. The CDR3 spans 17 residues. V dropped 3 bases and J dropped 0 bases, with 12 bases sitting between them. Here the CDR3 reads CASSEGEKFSGANVLTF. For the CDR3, the DNA is TGTGCCAGCAGTGAGGGAGAAAAATTCTCTGGGGCCAACGTCCTGACTTTC.

This clone was observed a few times. The J gene is TRBJ2-1, the V gene TRBV9; D is possibly TRBD2 (6 bases). Trimming cost V 0 bases and J 7 bases, with 17 bases left between them. The germline V gene encodes CDR1 SGDLS and CDR2 YYNGEE. There are 16 residues in the CDR3. The CDR3 DNA sequence: TGTGCCAGCAGCGTAGTCGGAGGGTCACAATTTAATGAGCAGTTCTTC. It specifies CASSVVGGSQFNEQFF. The full variable domain, with the rest looked up from reference TRBV9 and TRBJ2-1, is DSGVTQTPKHLITATGQRVTLRCSPRSGDLSVYWYQQSLDQGLQFLIQYYNGEERAKGNILERFSAQQFPDLHSELNLSSLELGDSALYFCASSVVGGSQFNEQFFGPGTRLTVL.

This clone occurred a few times. The chain recombines TRBV7-9 with TRBJ1-2, with 10 bases identical to TRBD1. V lost 5 bases, J lost 6 bases, and 6 bases stayed unmatched. CDR1 is SEHNR, CDR2 FQNEAQ, per germline (reference sequence). CDR3 length equals 14 residues. CDR3 sequence: CASSPYGQGDGYTF. In DNA form, the CDR3 reads TGTGCCAGCAGCCCTTATGGACAGGGGGATGGCTACACCTTC.

In its sample, this clone was seen a few times. The chain is built from TRBV10-3 and TRBJ2-2; 7 bases agree with TRBD1. This CDR3 has 13 residues. Germline-derived CDR1 and CDR2 are ENHRY and SYGVKD. The trim removed 4 bases at V and 7 bases at J, leaving 3 bases unmatched. CDR3 nucleotides: TGTGCCATCAGTGGACAGGGCGGCGGGGAGCTGTTTTTT. Amino acids: CAISGQGGGELFF.

The table lists this clone with a few counts. This chain links TRBV5-1 with TRBJ2-5; 12 positions agree with TRBD1. Germline CDR1 reads SGHRS; CDR2 reads YFSETQ. This CDR3 is built from 16 residues. V shed 2 bases and J 5 bases; nucleotides not matched to a gene: 7. The CDR3 here is CASSFSGTGGVETQYF. The CDR3 DNA reads TGCGCCAGCAGCTTTTCCGGGACAGGGGGCGTGGAGACCCAGTACTTC.

This chain connects TRBV4-1 to TRBJ1-6, with 7 bases aligning to TRBD1. The CDR3 totals 18 residues. Germline CDR1 and CDR2: MGHRA and YSYEKL. Trimming at V came to 0 bases and at J to 10 bases, leaving 15 bases not matched to a gene. CDR3 sequence (DNA): TGCGCCAGCAGCCAAGACCTTTTGGGACAGAGGTTAGGATCACCCCTCCACTTT. Amino acids: CASSQDLLGQRLGSPLHF.

In its sample, this clone was seen a few times. V gene TRBV30 combines with J gene TRBJ2-7, with 8 bases fitting TRBD1. Trimming at V came to 0 bases and at J to 9 bases, leaving 7 bases not matched to a gene. The CDR3 is 13 residues long. In germline, CDR1 is GTSNPN, CDR2 SVGIG (reference sequence). CDR3 DNA: TGTGCCTGGAGTGTCGGGACAGGTACTGGGCAGTACTTC. Its protein is CAWSVGTGTGQYF.

This clone appeared a few times. V and J are TRBV7-8 and TRBJ1-1, with D perhaps TRBD1 (5 bases). Between the trimmed V and J ends, which lost 10 bases and 2 bases, there was a span of 11 bases. CDR3 length equals 12 residues. Germline V gene data show CDR1 as SGHVS and CDR2 as FQNEAQ. CDR3 nucleotide sequence: TGTGCCACCGGACACGGTAACACTGAAGCTTTCTTT. Protein product: CATGHGNTEAFF.

There are a few counts of this clone. The chain couples TRBV7-6 to TRBJ2-5, with D unresolved. Trimming took 2 bases from V and 4 from J, leaving 5 bases between them. This CDR3 region has 12 residues. Per germline, CDR1 SGHVS and CDR2 FNYEAQ. The CDR3 sequence: CASSLMGETQYF. CDR3 DNA: TGTGCCAGCAGCTTAATGGGAGAGACCCAGTACTTC.

Concerning this clone: Other DNA sequences in this sample translate to the same CDR3. The J gene is TRBJ1-6, the V gene TRBV19, with 8 positions matching TRBD1. CDR1 and CDR2 (germline): LNHDA, SQIVND (reference sequence). J was trimmed by 5 bases and V by 5 bases; bases with no gene match: 2. This CDR3 has 14 residues. The CDR3 protein is CASSGQGNNSPLHF. The CDR3 nucleotides read TGTGCCAGTAGTGGACAGGGAAATAATTCACCCCTCCACTTT. The full variable domain, in which reference TRBV19 and TRBJ1-6 provide the parts outside the CDR3, is DGGITQSPKYLFRKEGQNVTLSCEQNLNHDAMYWYRQDPGQGLRLIYYSQIVNDFQKGDIAEGYSVSREKKESFPLTVTSAQKNPTAFYLCASSGQGNNSPLHFGNGTRLTVT.

This clone was recorded a few times. The V and J genes are TRBV15 and TRBJ1-1; weak D call: TRBD1 (5 bases). V shed 5 bases and J shed 4 bases, with 17 bases lying between them. Germline CDR1 and CDR2: LNHNV and YYDKDF (reference sequence). This CDR3 is built from 15 residues. CDR3 region: CATSSQYGGGTEAFF. The CDR3 nucleotides are TGTGCCACCAGCTCCCAATACGGGGGTGGCACTGAAGCTTTCTTT.

As concerns this clone: Within the sample, other DNA sequences also encode this same CDR3. The gene calls are TRBV9 and TRBJ1-1, with D maybe TRBD1 (5 bases). CDR1 SGDLS and CDR2 YYNGEE come from the germline V gene. The CDR3 has 14 amino acids. V lost 4 bases to trimming and J lost 0 bases, with 10 bases between them. CDR3 amino acids: CASSRGTVNTEAFF. The CDR3 DNA reads TGTGCCAGCAGCCGAGGGACGGTGAACACTGAAGCTTTCTTT.

This clone was recorded a few times. The chain has TRBV30 and TRBJ2-3, with 11 positions matching TRBD2. The germline V gene encodes CDR1 GTSNPN and CDR2 SVGIG (reference sequence). The CDR3 covers 13 residues. J lost 4 bases, V lost 4 bases, and 1 base had no gene match. The CDR3 sequence: CAWISGGADTQYF. CDR3 DNA: TGTGCCTGGATTAGCGGGGGGGCAGATACGCAGTATTTT. Using reference TRBV30 and TRBJ2-3 for the parts outside the CDR3, the full variable domain is SQTIHQWPATLVQPVGSPLSLECTVEGTSNPNLYWYRQAAGRGLQLLFYSVGIGQISSEVPQNLSASRPQDRQFILSSKKLLLSDSGFYLCAWISGGADTQYFGPGTRLTVL.

The genes are TRBV10-3 and TRBJ2-5; D not certain. Germline CDR1 is ENHRY and CDR2 is SYGVKD. Trimming removed 4 bases at V and 5 bases at J, with 14 bases between. The CDR3 sequence is 14 residues long. The CDR3 bases are TGTGCCATCAGTGGTGGTCAGCTCGGGGAGACCCAGTACTTC. Encoded protein: CAISGGQLGETQYF.

This clone has a handful of counts. This chain uses TRBV7-2 with TRBJ1-6; TRBD1 matches at 8 bases. The germline CDR1 and CDR2 sequences are SGHTA and FQGNSA. The CDR3 runs 15 residues. The V gene end was trimmed by 4 bases and the J gene end by 11 bases; junction bases not matched to a gene: 10. DNA of the CDR3: TGTGCCAGCAGCTCCCAGGGGGCGGGGGTTACACCCCTCCACTTT. Protein: CASSSQGAGVTPLHF.

This clone was detected a few times. CDR3 sequence: CASSRDRGENEQFF. CDR3 nucleotides: TGTGCCAGCAGTAGGGACAGGGGGGAGAATGAGCAGTTCTTC. J is TRBJ2-1 and V is TRBV5-4; TRBD1 matches 11 bases. The CDR3 length is 14 residues. V shed 5 bases and J 7 bases; nucleotides not matched to a gene: 5. Germline V CDR1 and CDR2: SGHNT, YYREEE (reference sequence).

This sequence joins TRBV30 and TRBJ2-5; D may be TRBD1 (5 bases). The V gene's germline CDR1 is GTSNPN and CDR2 SVGIG (reference sequence). The CDR3 length is 13 residues. The V end lost 1 base, the J end lost 5 bases, and 11 bases lay between the germline ends. CDR3 nucleotide sequence: TGTGCCTGGAGTGGTACCTCAGGGGAGACCCAGTACTTC. As protein: CAWSGTSGETQYF.

The chain combines TRBV7-2 with TRBJ1-5, with TRBD1 as a possible D gene (6 bases). The germline V and J ends were trimmed by 5 bases and 5 bases, with 19 bases remaining between them. Germline CDR1 and CDR2: SGHTA and FQGNSA. The CDR3 runs 16 residues. The CDR3 coding sequence is TGTGCCAGCAGCCGGGGGCAGGGCAGGACATATCAGCCCCAGCATTTT. Its protein is CASSRGQGRTYQPQHF.

The chain employs TRBV5-1 and TRBJ1-1; D possibly corresponds to TRBD1 (6 bases). The germline V gene has CDR1 SGHRS and CDR2 YFSETQ. Trimming removed 0 bases from V and 2 bases from J, with 14 bases in between. CDR3 length: 16 amino acids. In DNA, the CDR3 is TGCGCCAGCAGCTTGGAGTTTAGGACAGCCAACACTGAAGCTTTCTTT. It specifies CASSLEFRTANTEAFF.

The chain carries TRBV6-6 and TRBJ2-5; tentative D call: TRBD2 (5 bases). CDR3 length equals 14 residues. Germline values: CDR1 MNHNY, CDR2 SVGAGI (reference sequence). V was shortened by 3 bases and J by 2 bases, with 10 bases between the two germline ends. This chain's CDR3 is CASSYSREQETQYF. The CDR3 region has the DNA TGTGCCAGCAGTTATAGTCGGGAACAAGAGACCCAGTACTTC.

This clone came up a few times. The V and J genes are TRBV5-1 and TRBJ1-1; D unresolved. Trimming took 0 bases from V and 6 from J, leaving 12 bases between them. CDR1 SGHRS and CDR2 YFSETQ come from the germline V gene. The CDR3 runs 14 residues. Written as DNA, the CDR3 is TGCGCCAGCAGCTTGGCCTATGAGACATCTGAAGCTTTCTTT. Translation: CASSLAYETSEAFF.

This clone was counted a few times. The chain carries TRBV15 and TRBJ2-3; possibly TRBD1 or TRBD2 for D (5 bases each). V was cut by 1 base and J by 5 bases, with 10 bases left in between. CDR1 is LNHNV, CDR2 YYDKDF, per germline (reference sequence). The CDR3 has 14 amino acids. The CDR3: CATSRVGVLDTQYF. The CDR3 bases are TGTGCCACCAGCAGAGTGGGGGTGCTAGATACGCAGTATTTT.

The rearrangement uses TRBV4-1 and TRBJ1-1; D is perhaps TRBD1 (6 bases). Trimming cost V 0 bases and J 5 bases, with 7 bases left between them. This CDR3 has 13 residues. Germline-derived CDR1 and CDR2 are MGHRA and YSYEKL. CDR3 sequence reads: CASSQEQGTEAFF. The CDR3 bases are TGCGCCAGCAGCCAAGAACAGGGAACTGAAGCTTTCTTT.

The chain combines TRBV9 with TRBJ2-5, with TRBD2 matching 10 bases. The V gene's germline CDR1 is SGDLS and CDR2 YYNGEE. The CDR3 is made up of 17 amino acids. V shed 0 bases, J shed 5 bases, and the junction held 10 bases outside the gene matches. CDR3 protein: CASSVGGLALVEETQYF. CDR3 nucleotides: TGTGCCAGCAGCGTAGGGGGACTAGCGCTGGTTGAGGAGACCCAGTACTTC.